This TCR beta chain was captured by sequencing in a study of T cells in Graves' hyperthyroidism and ophthalmopathy. The V gene end was trimmed by 0 bases and the J gene end by 5 bases; junction bases not matched to a gene: 7. The CDR3 consists of 16 residues. Per the germline V gene, CDR1 is LGHNA and CDR2 is YNFKEQ. Amplification targeted TCR beta CDR3 regions from RNA transcripts. Researchers ran a first-round RT-PCR on the TCR CDR3 using the HTBI primer set. Using its own MiXCR run on the multiplex PCR reads, TCRdb lists one record per CDR3 protein. The table shows approximately 58,000 distinct CDR3 sequences, with around half occurring only once.

Material for sequencing was blood. The receptor was derived from a woman aged 25 to 39 with Graves' ophthalmopathy. V gene TRBV4-2 combines with J gene TRBJ2-3, with 8 bases aligning to TRBD2. The chain's CDR3 is CASSQEYGRGVDTQYF. Here the CDR3 DNA reads TGTGCCAGCAGCCAAGAATACGGGAGGGGGGTAGATACGCAGTATTTT.